What follows are 30 T cell receptor beta chains derived from one specimen sequenced in a study of blood T cell repertoires in COVID-19. The method was immunoSEQ multiplex PCR; TCRdb's version includes in-frame clones alone and lacks a portion of them. Here the sample spans roughly 460,000 clones, around 90% being singletons. Input material: peripheral blood. These receptors all stem from a young man with COVID-19, enrolled during active disease.

The chain couples TRBV18 to TRBJ1-6; D is unclear. This CDR3 comprises 15 residues. Trimming removed 1 base from V and 9 bases from J, with 13 bases in between. Per the germline V gene, CDR1 is KGHSH and CDR2 is LQKENI. DNA of the CDR3: TGTGCCAGCTCACCACTCGAGGGAGATCGTTCACCCCTCCACTTT. Amino acid sequence: CASSPLEGDRSPLHF.

The chain recombines TRBV7-9 with TRBJ1-4; the match to TRBD1 covers 7 bases. J lost 7 bases, V lost 1 base, and 3 bases had no gene match. The germline CDR1 and CDR2 sequences are SEHNR and FQNEAQ (reference sequence). The CDR3 has 14 residues. The CDR3 region is CASSLGSGGEKLFF. CDR3 nucleotides: TGTGCCAGCAGCTTAGGGTCAGGGGGTGAAAAACTGTTTTTT.

The table lists this clone with a few counts. The CDR3 coding sequence is TGTGCCAGCAGTACGGACAGGAGCTCTGGAAACACCATATATTTT. Protein: CASSTDRSSGNTIYF. The J gene is TRBJ1-3, the V gene TRBV6-5; 7 bases agree with TRBD1. Losses at the gene ends were 5 bases for V and 0 bases for J; bases not matched to a gene: 4. From germline, CDR1 is MNHEY and CDR2 SVGAGI. The CDR3 covers 15 residues.

The V and J genes are TRBV5-1 and TRBJ2-2; tentatively, D is TRBD2 (5 bases). The ends were cut back, 4 bases at V and 1 base at J, with 8 bases in the middle. There are 14 residues in the CDR3. Germline loops: CDR1 SGHRS, CDR2 YFSETQ. In DNA form, the CDR3 reads TGCGCCAGCAGCGGAACTAGGAACACCGGGGAGCTGTTTTTT. Its translation is CASSGTRNTGELFF.

This chain uses TRBV25-1 with TRBJ2-2, with a tentative D call TRBD2 (6 bases). Germline-derived CDR1 and CDR2 are MGHDK and SYGVNS. The CDR3 loop spans 16 amino acids. V lost 5 bases, J lost 6 bases, and 19 bases lay in between. DNA of the CDR3: TGTGCCAGCAGTATCCCCGGGTCCGGAGGGGCCGGGGAGCTGTTTTTT. This codes for CASSIPGSGGAGELFF.

This clone appeared once. The chain is built from TRBV12-3 or TRBV12-4 and TRBJ1-5; D call uncertain. Trimming removed 5 bases from V and 5 bases from J, with 7 bases in between. There are 12 residues in the CDR3. CDR3 in amino acids: CASSIGDQPQHF. CDR3 DNA sequence: TGTGCCAGCAGTATCGGTGATCAGCCCCAGCATTTT.

V is TRBV7-9 and J is TRBJ2-3, with D hard to call. The CDR3 spans 11 residues. Germline assignment: CDR1 SEHNR and CDR2 FQNEAQ (reference sequence). V lost 10 bases and J 4 bases, leaving 9 bases between the germline ends. In DNA, the CDR3 is TGTGCCACCACGGTCGCAGATACGCAGTATTTT. Its protein is CATTVADTQYF.

The chain uses TRBV3-1 (or the pseudogene TRBV3-2) and TRBJ2-4; unclear D gene. V was trimmed by 4 bases and J by 0 bases, leaving 10 bases between them. Germline V gene data show CDR1 as LGHDT and CDR2 as YNNKEL (reference sequence). The length of the CDR3 is 15 residues. In nucleotides, the CDR3 is TGTGCCAGCAGCCCCGCCTCGGTAGCCAAAAACATTCAGTACTTC. It codes for CASSPASVAKNIQYF.

The J gene is TRBJ2-3, the V gene TRBV21-1; the table's D call TRBD2 went unverified against the DNA. TRBV21-1 is shown as a pseudogene. The CDR3 runs to 10 residues. CDR3 sequence reads: CAINGDTQYF. The CDR3 DNA follows: TGTGCCATCAACGGAGATACGCAGTATTTT.

This chain links TRBV28 with TRBJ2-5, with 8 nucleotides matching TRBD1. The CDR3 spans 15 residues. The germline CDR1 and CDR2 sequences are MDHEN and SYDVKM. V was pared by 2 bases and J by 1 base, with 3 bases of the junction left unmatched. This CDR3 reads CASSLTGGGQETQYF. CDR3 DNA: TGTGCCAGCAGTTTAACAGGGGGAGGCCAAGAGACCCAGTACTTC.

This clone has just one count. This rearrangement joins TRBV5-5 to TRBJ2-7; perhaps TRBD2 as D (6 bases). The CDR3 spans 11 residues. Trimming left V 2 bases short and J 6 bases short, with 6 bases between. In germline, CDR1 is SGHKS, CDR2 YYEKEE (reference sequence). The DNA for the CDR3 is TGTGCCAGCAGCTTCGGGGGCGAGCAGTACTTC. Residues: CASSFGGEQYF.

The rearrangement joins TRBV6-5 to TRBJ1-1; 10 bases line up with TRBD1. Germline V CDR1 and CDR2: MNHEY, SVGAGI. V shed 6 bases, J shed 4 bases, and the junction held 5 bases outside the gene matches. This CDR3 contains 14 residues. CDR3 amino acids: CASRLGQGGTEAFF. In DNA, the CDR3 is TGTGCCAGCAGACTAGGACAGGGGGGCACTGAAGCTTTCTTT.

J is TRBJ1-2 and V is TRBV6-1, with D possibly being TRBD1 (5 bases). V lost 1 base and J 5 bases, leaving 8 bases between the germline ends. CDR3 size: 13 residues. Germline V gene sequence: CDR1 MNHNS, CDR2 SASEGT. The CDR3 nucleotides are TGTGCCAGCAGTGAAGGACGGACATATGGCTACACCTTC. Its protein product is CASSEGRTYGYTF.

V and J are TRBV24-1 and TRBJ2-3, with D maybe TRBD1 (6 bases). This CDR3 is 15 amino acids long. Trimming pared 4 bases from V and 2 bases from J, leaving 12 bases between. Germline CDR1 and CDR2: KGHDR and SFDVKD. CDR3 protein: CATSDGQIFTDTQYF. DNA of the CDR3: TGTGCCACCAGTGACGGACAGATTTTCACAGATACGCAGTATTTT.

The genes are TRBV18 and TRBJ1-2; D is ambiguous. The V gene lost 6 bases and the J gene lost 4 bases, with 9 bases spanning the gap. This CDR3 has 12 residues. Germline V lookup: CDR1 KGHSH, CDR2 LQKENI. CDR3 nucleotide sequence: TGTGCCAGCTCCCCTCCCGGCTATGGCTACACCTTC. Its translation is CASSPPGYGYTF.

The chain employs TRBV4-1 and TRBJ2-3; TRBD2 matches 10 bases. Looked up from germline, CDR1 is MGHRA and CDR2 is YSYEKL. This CDR3 has 16 amino acids. V was pared by 4 bases and J by 2 bases, with 6 bases of the junction left unmatched. The CDR3 DNA is TGCGCCAGCAGCCCTGTACTAGCGGGGATCACAGATACGCAGTATTTT. Encoded protein: CASSPVLAGITDTQYF.

This chain joins TRBV7-9 and TRBJ2-1; 12 positions match TRBD2. The CDR3 is 16 residues long. The trim removed 5 bases at V and 4 bases at J, leaving 6 bases unmatched. Per the germline V gene, CDR1 is SEHNR and CDR2 is FQNEAQ (reference sequence). CDR3 sequence: CASSIRTSGVYNEQFF. The CDR3 nucleotides are TGTGCCAGCAGCATCCGGACTAGCGGGGTATACAATGAGCAGTTCTTC.

The chain combines TRBV15 with TRBJ2-3; 7 positions agree with TRBD2. Unmatched junction bases numbered 19, after V lost 5 bases and J lost 2 bases. Germline loops: CDR1 LNHNV, CDR2 YYDKDF (reference sequence). CDR3 length: 19 amino acids. In DNA form, the CDR3 reads TGTGCCACCAGCCCGGTTCCGGGGGGTACTACAAAATACACAGATACGCAGTATTTT. Amino acid sequence: CATSPVPGGTTKYTDTQYF.

This rearrangement joins TRBV2 to TRBJ2-3; 12 nucleotides match TRBD2. V was pared by 7 bases and J by 2 bases, with 4 bases of the junction left unmatched. Germline lookup yields CDR1 SNHLY and CDR2 FYNNEI. This CDR3 contains 15 residues. The chain's CDR3 is CASKTSGGITDTQYF. The CDR3 DNA is TGTGCCAGCAAGACTAGCGGGGGAATCACAGATACGCAGTATTTT.

V gene TRBV6-1 combines with J gene TRBJ2-7, with a weak D call TRBD2 (5 bases). The V end was cut by 2 bases, the J end by 5 bases, with 16 bases between. Germline-derived CDR1 and CDR2 are MNHNS and SASEGT. The CDR3 length is 15 residues. CDR3 residues: CASSERDYPRHEQYF. DNA of the CDR3: TGTGCCAGCAGTGAAAGAGACTACCCGAGACACGAGCAGTACTTC.

The chain recombines TRBV2 with TRBJ1-3, with D possibly being TRBD1 (6 bases). Trimming took 7 bases from V and 0 from J, leaving 13 bases between them. Per the germline V gene, CDR1 is SNHLY and CDR2 is FYNNEI. The CDR3 runs to 15 residues. As DNA, the CDR3 is TGTGCCAGCAAAGGACAGCTGAGCTCTGGAAACACCATATATTTT. Encoded protein: CASKGQLSSGNTIYF.

This chain uses TRBV19 with TRBJ1-4, with 10 bases that match TRBD1. Germline assignment: CDR1 LNHDA and CDR2 SQIVND (reference sequence). J lost 4 bases, V lost 7 bases, and 9 bases had no gene match. The CDR3 is 16 residues long. CDR3 residues: CASNRVWDRGNEKLFF. For the CDR3, the DNA is TGTGCCAGTAACCGGGTCTGGGACAGGGGTAATGAAAAACTGTTTTTT. The full variable domain, its missing parts supplied by reference TRBV19 and TRBJ1-4, is DGGITQSPKYLFRKEGQNVTLSCEQNLNHDAMYWYRQDPGQGLRLIYYSQIVNDFQKGDIAEGYSVSREKKESFPLTVTSAQKNPTAFYLCASNRVWDRGNEKLFFGSGTQLSVL.

This clone showed up just once. The CDR3 here is CASRSGAKNIQYF. CDR3 nucleotides: TGTGCCAGCAGATCTGGGGCTAAAAACATTCAGTACTTC. The chain employs TRBV12-3 or TRBV12-4 and TRBJ2-4, with D perhaps matching TRBD1 (5 bases). The V gene lost 6 bases and the J gene lost 4 bases, with 10 bases spanning the gap. The CDR3 is made up of 13 amino acids.

The V call is TRBV6-6, the J call TRBJ2-7; 7 bases line up with TRBD1. The V and J ends lost 0 bases and 4 bases, in that order; junction bases with no gene match: 6. The CDR3 spans 15 residues. Germline V gene data show CDR1 as MNHNY and CDR2 as SVGAGI (reference sequence). The CDR3 DNA follows: TGTGCCAGCAGTTACTCGACGACAGGGCGATACGAGCAGTACTTC. This translates into CASSYSTTGRYEQYF.

The chain carries TRBV7-9 and TRBJ2-3; TRBD2 agrees at 12 bases. The CDR3 contains 17 residues. V was clipped by 1 base and J by 2 bases; unmatched bases: 4. Germline CDR1 is SEHNR and CDR2 is FQNEAQ (reference sequence). The CDR3 loop is CASSLGLAGAHTDTQYF. The CDR3 nucleotides read TGTGCCAGCAGCTTAGGACTAGCGGGGGCTCACACAGATACGCAGTATTTT.

This clone occurred once. V and J are TRBV18 and TRBJ1-1; perhaps TRBD1 as D (6 bases). Trimming shortened V by 3 bases and J by 3 bases, and 11 bases separated the two germline ends. The germline CDR1 and CDR2 sequences are KGHSH and LQKENI. The CDR3 extends over 14 amino acids. For the CDR3, the DNA is TGTGCCAGCTCACCCCGTTCAGGGGACACTGAAGCTTTCTTT. Translating it yields CASSPRSGDTEAFF.

J is TRBJ2-5 and V is TRBV5-1; 7 bases map to TRBD2. The CDR3 totals 15 residues. The ends lost 0 bases at V and 2 bases at J; junction bases unmatched: 4. In germline, CDR1 is SGHRS, CDR2 YFSETQ. As DNA, the CDR3 is TGCGCCAGCAGCTTGGGCGGGGGAGGGCAAGAGACCCAGTACTTC. Its protein is CASSLGGGGQETQYF.

J is TRBJ2-7 and V is TRBV6-1, with a possible D match to TRBD2 (6 bases). Germline assignment: CDR1 MNHNS and CDR2 SASEGT. The CDR3 is made up of 15 amino acids. Trimming cost V 0 bases and J 2 bases, with 11 bases left between them. The CDR3 sequence: CASSEANSGPYEQYF. The CDR3 DNA is TGTGCCAGCAGTGAAGCTAATAGCGGCCCCTACGAGCAGTACTTC.

The chain is built from TRBV30 and TRBJ1-2, with 12 positions matching TRBD1. Germline loops: CDR1 GTSNPN, CDR2 SVGIG (reference sequence). V gave up 3 bases and J gave up 6 bases; unmatched junction bases: 5. The CDR3 runs to 14 residues. CDR3 sequence (DNA): TGTGCCTGGAGGGGGACAGGGGGCGCGCATGGCTACACCTTC. Translation gives CAWRGTGGAHGYTF.

The chain has TRBV4-1 and TRBJ2-7, with D possibly being TRBD1 (6 bases). The V and J ends lost 3 bases and 1 base respectively, with 13 bases between them. Per germline, CDR1 MGHRA and CDR2 YSYEKL. The CDR3 spans 15 residues. The CDR3 nucleotides are TGCGCCAGCAGCCAGTTGGACAGAGAATCCTACGAGCAGTACTTC. It specifies CASSQLDRESYEQYF.